A selection of T cell receptor beta chains follows, all from one sample in a study of blood T cell repertoires in COVID-19. Generated by immunoSEQ multiplex PCR, the TCRdb table keeps only in-frame clones and is missing some. Of around 100,000 clones in the sample, about 80% were seen once. Sequences were obtained from peripheral blood. The receptors here all came from a human donor in a cohort sampled during active COVID-19. CDR3s include the opening cysteine and the closing phenylalanine or tryptophan. Each record gives: J gene, D gene, CDR3 length, clone size, V gene, CDR3 protein, CDR3 DNA. The D gene is left open where the match is weak. Size tells how often a clone was seen (once, few, many) or the class of an expanded clone, and some rows leave it out.

J: TRBJ2-1; D: TRBD2; length: 18; size: NA; V: TRBV9; CDR3: CASSAQSRPSGGALEQFF; DNA: TGTGCCAGCAGCGCTCAAAGCAGACCTAGCGGGGGGGCACTCGAGCAGTTCTTC
J: TRBJ1-6; D: NA; length: 13; size: NA; V: TRBV7-9; CDR3: CASSLEGNSPLHF; DNA: TGTGCCAGCAGCTTGGAGGGCAATTCACCCCTCCACTTT
J: TRBJ2-2; D: TRBD1; length: 15; size: once; V: TRBV5-1; CDR3: CASSLTGANTGELFF; DNA: TGCGCCAGCAGCTTGACAGGGGCTAACACCGGGGAGCTGTTTTTT
J: TRBJ1-3; D: TRBD1; length: 15; size: NA; V: TRBV7-2; CDR3: CASSPQGARSGTIYF; DNA: TGTGCCAGCAGCCCCCAGGGGGCCCGATCGGGCACCATATATTTT
J: TRBJ1-3; D: NA; length: 15; size: NA; V: TRBV5-4; CDR3: CASSLIQGSGNTIYF; DNA: TGTGCCAGCAGCTTGATTCAGGGTTCTGGAAACACCATATATTTT
J: TRBJ2-3; D: TRBD2; length: 18; size: NA; V: TRBV6-2/TRBV6-3; CDR3: CASSYSSGTSPSTDTQYF; DNA: TGTGCCAGCAGTTACTCGAGCGGGACCTCGCCTAGCACAGATACGCAGTATTTT
J: TRBJ2-2; D: NA; length: 15; size: NA; V: TRBV19; CDR3: CASSMATGNTGELFF; DNA: TGTGCCAGTAGTATGGCGACAGGGAACACCGGGGAGCTGTTTTTT
J: TRBJ2-7; D: TRBD2; length: 15; size: NA; V: TRBV5-1; CDR3: CASRLLTSGPYEQYF; DNA: TGCGCCAGCAGACTCCTGACTAGCGGGCCCTACGAGCAGTACTTC
J: TRBJ2-7; D: TRBD2; length: 14; size: NA; V: TRBV6-5; CDR3: CASSLQRGAGEQYF; DNA: TGTGCCAGCTCCCTCCAGCGGGGGGCGGGGGAGCAGTACTTC
J: TRBJ1-5; D: NA; length: 17; size: NA; V: TRBV7-6; CDR3: CASSLVPRGSGNQPQHF; DNA: TGTGCCAGCAGCTTAGTCCCCAGGGGAAGTGGCAATCAGCCCCAGCATTTT
J: TRBJ2-7; D: NA; length: 11; size: NA; V: TRBV7-9; CDR3: CASSLDGVPRF; DNA: TGTGCCAGCAGCTTAGACGGGGTCCCCCGCTTC
J: TRBJ2-7; D: TRBD1; length: 13; size: NA; V: TRBV29-1; CDR3: CSVIRDRGHEQYF; DNA: TGCAGCGTTATCCGGGACAGGGGCCACGAGCAGTACTTC
J: TRBJ2-2; D: TRBD1; length: 16; size: NA; V: TRBV6-6; CDR3: CASSRLDRGATGELFF; DNA: TGTGCCAGCAGTCGACTGGACAGGGGGGCAACCGGGGAGCTGTTTTTT
J: TRBJ2-2; D: TRBD2; length: 17; size: NA; V: TRBV27; CDR3: CASSPYPGLAATGELFF; DNA: TGTGCCAGCAGCCCCTATCCGGGACTAGCGGCGACCGGGGAGCTGTTTTTT
J: TRBJ1-1; D: TRBD1; length: 16; size: NA; V: TRBV18; CDR3: CASTRPGQGRHTEAFF; DNA: TGTGCCAGCACGCGACCGGGACAGGGACGTCACACTGAAGCTTTCTTT
J: TRBJ2-2; D: TRBD2; length: 16; size: NA; V: TRBV5-1; CDR3: CASSLPSGSAAGELFF; DNA: TGCGCCAGCAGCTTGCCTAGCGGGAGCGCGGCTGGGGAGCTGTTTTTT